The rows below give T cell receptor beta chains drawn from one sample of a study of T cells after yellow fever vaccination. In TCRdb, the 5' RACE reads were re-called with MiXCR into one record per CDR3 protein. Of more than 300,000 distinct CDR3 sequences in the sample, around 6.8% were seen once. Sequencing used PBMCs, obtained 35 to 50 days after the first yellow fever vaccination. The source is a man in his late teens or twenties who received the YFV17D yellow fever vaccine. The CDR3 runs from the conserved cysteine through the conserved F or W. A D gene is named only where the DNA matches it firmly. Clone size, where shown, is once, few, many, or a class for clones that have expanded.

TGCAGCGTTGGGTCAACGACCCACACAGATACGCAGTATTTT,CSVGSTTHTDTQYF,TRBJ2-3,.,TRBV29-1,.
TGTGCCAGCAGCTCCCAGGACGGGGGTCTTCGAGAGACCCAGTACTTC,CASSSQDGGLRETQYF,TRBJ2-5,.,TRBV7-9,few
TGCAGCGTTGAGCGGGTGGGAGGAGAGACCCAGTACTTC,CSVERVGGETQYF,TRBJ2-5,.,TRBV29-1,few
TGTGCCAGCAGCTTGGGATTCTCATCCTATGGCTACACCTTC,CASSLGFSSYGYTF,TRBJ1-2,.,TRBV5-6,.
TGTGCCAGCAGTCCCCCGGGGGGGCGAGGACAGCCCCAGCATTTT,CASSPPGGRGQPQHF,TRBJ1-5,.,TRBV12-3/TRBV12-4,.
TGTGCCAGCACTCACAGGAGTGCACTGGGCAATGAGCAGTTCTTC,CASTHRSALGNEQFF,TRBJ2-1,.,TRBV6-1,.
TGTGCCAGCAGCCAAGAGTACGACACAGACTACGAGCAGTACTTC,CASSQEYDTDYEQYF,TRBJ2-7,.,TRBV3-1,many
TGTGCCAGCAGCCAAGGACAGGGAATCTCTGGAAACACCATATATTTT,CASSQGQGISGNTIYF,TRBJ1-3,TRBD1,TRBV7-9,few
TGTGCCAGCAGTTCGGAGACGGTGAACACTGAAGCTTTCTTT,CASSSETVNTEAFF,TRBJ1-1,.,TRBV12-3/TRBV12-4,few
TGTGCCAGCAACCCGGGACTCCAGGAGACCCAGTACTTC,CASNPGLQETQYF,TRBJ2-5,.,TRBV28,many
TGTGCCAGCAGCCCCCGGGGGGGGACAGGGGGCGTTCAGCCCCAGCATTTT,CASSPRGGTGGVQPQHF,TRBJ1-5,TRBD1,TRBV7-2,.
TGTGCCAGCTCACGGACAGAGAGGCCAGATACGCAGTATTTT,CASSRTERPDTQYF,TRBJ2-3,.,TRBV18,.
TGCGCCAGCAGCCAAGACAGGAATTACGAGCAGTACTTC,CASSQDRNYEQYF,TRBJ2-7,.,TRBV4-1,few
TGCAGTGCTAGGGATGGTAGCATGGGTGGCACTGAAGCTTTCTTT,CSARDGSMGGTEAFF,TRBJ1-1,.,TRBV20-1,few
TGTGCCAGCTTCCCGGGACCTGCCTTGGCCAAAAACATTCAGTACTTC,CASFPGPALAKNIQYF,TRBJ2-4,.,TRBV18,few
TGTGCCAGCAGCTTAAATGTAATGGGGGAGCAGTACTTC,CASSLNVMGEQYF,TRBJ2-7,.,TRBV7-2,few
TGTGCCAGCAGTGGGGACTGGGGGAATCAGCCCCAGCATTTT,CASSGDWGNQPQHF,TRBJ1-5,.,TRBV6-1,few
TGCGCCAGCATTCCGTCGGGGGGGCCGTTCACCGGGGAGCTGTTTTTT,CASIPSGGPFTGELFF,TRBJ2-2,TRBD2,TRBV5-1,few
TGTGCCAGCAGTTTTAACAGGGAAAGCGAGCAGTACTTC,CASSFNRESEQYF,TRBJ2-7,.,TRBV12-3/TRBV12-4,many
TGTGCCAGCTACTCCCGTGGAGGCTACATCTTC,CASYSRGGYIF,TRBJ1-2,.,TRBV28,.
TGCGCCAGCAGCCAGATTACGTTTGCCTACGAGCAGTACTTC,CASSQITFAYEQYF,TRBJ2-7,.,TRBV4-3,.
TGCGCCAGCAGTAGCGGGAAAACGGGATGGGGAAACAATGAGCAGTTCTTC,CASSSGKTGWGNNEQFF,TRBJ2-1,TRBD2,TRBV5-1,.
TGTGCCAGCAGTATCACGGGGGACAGTCACAATGAGCAGTTCTTC,CASSITGDSHNEQFF,TRBJ2-1,.,TRBV6-2/TRBV6-3,.
TGTGCCAGCTCACCACCCCGGGGGGTGAATGAGCAGTTCTTC,CASSPPRGVNEQFF,TRBJ2-1,TRBD2,TRBV18,many
TGTGCCAGCAGCCCCGCGAGGGAAAAACTGTTTTTT,CASSPAREKLFF,TRBJ1-4,.,TRBV12-3/TRBV12-4,many
TGTGCCAGCAAGAAAATAGCGGGGGCGCGCTACGAGCAGTACTTC,CASKKIAGARYEQYF,TRBJ2-7,TRBD2,TRBV11-2,many
TGTGCCAGCAGCTTGACAGTCATACGCTCTGGGGCCAACGTCCTGACTTTC,CASSLTVIRSGANVLTF,TRBJ2-6,.,TRBV11-2,.
TGTGCCAGCAGTTACTCTTCCCGGGGCAATCAGCCCCAGCATTTT,CASSYSSRGNQPQHF,TRBJ1-5,.,TRBV6-2/TRBV6-3,.
TGCGCCAGCAGCCAAGTATCATCCAATGAGCAGTTCTTC,CASSQVSSNEQFF,TRBJ2-1,.,TRBV4-1,many
TGTGCCAGCGGACAGAGCTCCTATAATTCACCCCTCCACTTT,CASGQSSYNSPLHF,TRBJ1-6,.,TRBV12-3/TRBV12-4,.
TGCGCCAGCAGCTCAGACAGGAATAATGAAAAACTGTTTTTT,CASSSDRNNEKLFF,TRBJ1-4,.,TRBV5-1,few
TGTGCCAGCAGCTTCCAGTTTCTGGAGCAGTACTTC,CASSFQFLEQYF,TRBJ2-7,.,TRBV7-2,many
TGCAGTGCTAGTTCGCTCCCAGGGACTAGCGGGGGCCACTCCTACAATGAGCAGTTCTTC,CSASSLPGTSGGHSYNEQFF,TRBJ2-1,TRBD2,TRBV20-1,.
TGTGCCAGCAGCCAAGACCGAGAGTACGGGGAGCTGTTTTTT,CASSQDREYGELFF,TRBJ2-2,.,TRBV3-1,many
TGTGCCAGCAGCCCGACAGTAACCCTGAATCAGCCCCAGCATTTT,CASSPTVTLNQPQHF,TRBJ1-5,.,TRBV12-3/TRBV12-4,few
TGCAGTGCCCCGCCATCGGTGGGGCATGGCTACACCTTC,CSAPPSVGHGYTF,TRBJ1-2,.,TRBV20-1,few
TGCGCCAGCAGCCAAGATGGGGCAGGGAGCTCCTACGAGCAGTACTTC,CASSQDGAGSSYEQYF,TRBJ2-7,.,TRBV4-1,few
TGCGCCAGCAGCTTGCCGCCCAGGGGTGGAGAGACCCAGTACTTC,CASSLPPRGGETQYF,TRBJ2-5,.,TRBV5-1,few
TGTGCCAGCAGCCCAAACTGGCATCCCGGGGAGCTGTTTTTT,CASSPNWHPGELFF,TRBJ2-2,.,TRBV6-2/TRBV6-3,few
TGTGCCAGCAGTCAAGGAGGCCTGATCTACGAGCAGTACTTC,CASSQGGLIYEQYF,TRBJ2-7,.,TRBV4-2,.
TGTGCCAGCAGACACACAGGGGGCCGCAAGACCCAGTACTTC,CASRHTGGRKTQYF,TRBJ2-5,TRBD1,TRBV6-2/TRBV6-3,few
TGTGCCACCACCTCCCCGGAGACCCAGTACTTC,CATTSPETQYF,TRBJ2-5,.,TRBV7-9,.
TGCGCCAGCAGCCAAGCCGCGAACACCGGGGAGCTGTTTTTT,CASSQAANTGELFF,TRBJ2-2,.,TRBV4-1,.
TGTGCCAGCAGCTTAAATGGCGGGGAAAGCACAGATACGCAGTATTTT,CASSLNGGESTDTQYF,TRBJ2-3,.,TRBV7-3,.
TGCGCCAGCAGCTTGGCTACAGGGGCGGATGAGCAGTTCTTC,CASSLATGADEQFF,TRBJ2-1,TRBD1,TRBV5-1,many
TGTGCCAGCAGTTACGGGACAGCGAGCTCCTACGAGCAGTACTTC,CASSYGTASSYEQYF,TRBJ2-7,TRBD1,TRBV6-5,.
TGTGCCAGCAGGGGGGGACAGGGATGGGCCGGGGAGCTGTTTTTT,CASRGGQGWAGELFF,TRBJ2-2,TRBD1,TRBV12-3/TRBV12-4,.
TGCAGTACTTTACGACAGGCGCCCTATGGCTACACCTTC,CSTLRQAPYGYTF,TRBJ1-2,.,TRBV20-1,many
TGCGCCAGCAGCCAAGCAAGCGGGGTTTATGATACGCAGTATTTT,CASSQASGVYDTQYF,TRBJ2-3,TRBD2,TRBV4-3,.
TGTGCCAGCAGCTTAGGAGACCCGCTTTTGGATACGCAGTATTTT,CASSLGDPLLDTQYF,TRBJ2-3,.,TRBV11-2,many